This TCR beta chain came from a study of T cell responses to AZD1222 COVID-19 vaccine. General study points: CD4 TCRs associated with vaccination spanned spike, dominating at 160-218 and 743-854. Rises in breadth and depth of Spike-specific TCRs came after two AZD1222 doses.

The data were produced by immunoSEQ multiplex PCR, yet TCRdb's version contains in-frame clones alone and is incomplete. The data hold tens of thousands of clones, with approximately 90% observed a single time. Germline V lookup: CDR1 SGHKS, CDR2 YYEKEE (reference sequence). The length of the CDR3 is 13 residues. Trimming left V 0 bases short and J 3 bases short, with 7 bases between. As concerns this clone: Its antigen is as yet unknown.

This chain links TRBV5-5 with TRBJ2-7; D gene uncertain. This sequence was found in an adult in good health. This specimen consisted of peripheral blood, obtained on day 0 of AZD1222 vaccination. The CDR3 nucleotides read TGTGCCAGCAGCTTGGGCCAGAGCTACGAGCAGTACTTC. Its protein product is CASSLGQSYEQYF.